The 9 T cell receptor beta chains reported below all come from one sample, sequenced in a study of blood T cell repertoires in COVID-19 (TCRdb year 2020). The protocol used for the library was the immunoSEQ multiplex PCR assay. TCRdb re-hosts the immuneACCESS table, in-frame sequences only. Its copies lack some clones; in the studies checked, an unresolved V gene accounts for under half of them, and the cause for the rest is not known. This sample lists around 25,000 clones; 87% were detected once. The ten top clones hold roughly 23% of the sample. The source material was peripheral blood. Receptors were obtained from a human donor with active COVID-19. The donor label of this sample is uncertain.

The genes are TRBV5-5 and TRBJ1-3; the match to TRBD1 covers 9 bases. CDR1 is SGHKS, CDR2 YYEKEE, per germline (reference sequence). The junction had 12 bases not matched to a gene; V was cut back by 1 base and J by 7 bases. This CDR3 is 17 amino acids long. The CDR3 nucleotides are TGTGCCAGCAGCTTGATGCCGGGACAGGGTCCCGGGAACACCATATATTTT. Encoded protein: CASSLMPGQGPGNTIYF.

The chain uses TRBV10-3 and TRBJ1-2, with 10 bases identical to TRBD1. The CDR3 sequence is 15 residues long. CDR1 and CDR2 (germline): ENHRY, SYGVKD. The junction had 7 bases not matched to a gene; V was cut back by 3 bases and J by 6 bases. CDR3 residues: CAISEQPGTGDGYTF. In DNA form, the CDR3 reads TGTGCCATCAGTGAACAACCCGGGACAGGGGATGGCTACACCTTC.

The chain couples TRBV2 to TRBJ2-5; 9 bases match TRBD1. Germline V gene lookup returns CDR1 SNHLY and CDR2 FYNNEI. The CDR3 length is 13 residues. V gave up 2 bases and J gave up 9 bases; unmatched junction bases: 4. The CDR3 spells CASSETGGLSQYF. The CDR3 nucleotides are TGTGCCAGCAGTGAAACAGGGGGCCTGTCCCAGTACTTC.

This chain links TRBV5-1 with TRBJ2-2, with 15 bases fitting TRBD2. The CDR3 length is 17 residues. Germline V gives CDR1 SGHRS, CDR2 YFSETQ. V lost 4 bases to trimming and J lost 1 base; unmatched junction nucleotides: 2. CDR3 sequence reads: CASSRTSGRVNTGELFF. DNA of the CDR3: TGCGCCAGCAGCCGGACTAGCGGGAGGGTGAACACCGGGGAGCTGTTTTTT.

The CDR3 spells CASTGQGANTEAFF. CDR3 nucleotide sequence: TGCGCCAGCACCGGACAGGGGGCGAACACTGAAGCTTTCTTT. This chain uses TRBV5-1 with TRBJ1-1, with TRBD1 identical over 11 bases. This CDR3 is built from 14 residues. CDR1 and CDR2 from the germline V gene are SGHRS and YFSETQ. V trimming: 6 bases; J trimming: 1 base; junction bases outside the gene matches: 2.

This clone was seen once. The V gene is TRBV13, the J gene TRBJ1-1; TRBD1 matches 9 bases. Trimming took 5 bases from V and 4 from J; bases not matched to a gene: 14. The CDR3 length is 17 residues. Germline values: CDR1 PRHDT, CDR2 FYEKMQ (reference sequence). CDR3 residues: CASSPRRADRGTTEAFF. DNA for the CDR3: TGTGCCAGCAGCCCCCGTCGAGCGGACAGGGGAACCACTGAAGCTTTCTTT.

This rearrangement joins TRBV6-5 to TRBJ2-3, with TRBD1 matching over 10 bases. Germline assignment: CDR1 MNHEY and CDR2 SVGAGI. CDR3 size: 15 residues. Germline trimming cut 2 bases from V and 3 bases from J; bases unmatched to any gene: 2. In DNA form, the CDR3 reads TGTGCCAGCAGTTACGTGGGACAGGGGACAGATACGCAGTATTTT. It yields the protein CASSYVGQGTDTQYF.

The chain links TRBV3-1 (or the pseudogene TRBV3-2) to TRBJ2-2; the D gene is possibly TRBD1 (6 bases). V was pared by 5 bases and J by 6 bases, with 10 bases between. CDR3 length equals 13 residues. Germline V gives CDR1 LGHDT, CDR2 YNNKEL (reference sequence). The CDR3: CASSGNRAGELFF. The CDR3 bases are TGTGCCAGCAGCGGAAACAGGGCCGGGGAGCTGTTTTTT.

This clone was seen a single time. This chain connects TRBV2 to TRBJ1-1, with 7 bases matching TRBD1. The germline V gene has CDR1 SNHLY and CDR2 FYNNEI. The J segment lost 8 bases and the V segment lost 6 bases, leaving 3 bases of the junction unmatched. This CDR3 region has 11 residues. The CDR3 bases are TGTGCCAGCAGGAGGACAGGAGAAGCTTTCTTT. Its protein product is CASRRTGEAFF.